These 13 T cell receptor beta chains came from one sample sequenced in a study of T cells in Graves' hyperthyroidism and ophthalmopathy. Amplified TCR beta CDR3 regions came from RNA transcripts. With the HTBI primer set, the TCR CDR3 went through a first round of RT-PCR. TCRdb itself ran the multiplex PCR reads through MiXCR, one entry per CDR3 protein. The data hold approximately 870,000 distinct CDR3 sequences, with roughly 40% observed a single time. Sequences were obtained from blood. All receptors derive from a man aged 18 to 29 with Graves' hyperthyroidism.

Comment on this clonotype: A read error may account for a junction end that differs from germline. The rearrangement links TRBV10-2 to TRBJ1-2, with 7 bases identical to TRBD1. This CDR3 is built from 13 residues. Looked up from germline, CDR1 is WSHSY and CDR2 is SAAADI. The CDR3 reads CASHGQVGYGYTF. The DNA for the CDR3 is TGTGCCAGCCATGGACAGGTGGGCTATGGCTACACCTTC.

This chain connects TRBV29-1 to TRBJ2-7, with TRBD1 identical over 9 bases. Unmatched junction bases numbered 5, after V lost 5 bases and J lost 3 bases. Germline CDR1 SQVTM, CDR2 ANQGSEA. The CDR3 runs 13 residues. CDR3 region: CSVRDRVGYEQYF. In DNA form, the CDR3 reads TGCAGCGTTCGGGACAGGGTAGGCTACGAGCAGTACTTC.

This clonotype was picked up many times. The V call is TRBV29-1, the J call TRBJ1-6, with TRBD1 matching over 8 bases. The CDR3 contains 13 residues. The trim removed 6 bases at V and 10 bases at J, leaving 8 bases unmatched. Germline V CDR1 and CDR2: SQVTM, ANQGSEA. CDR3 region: CSVGGQGRSPLHF. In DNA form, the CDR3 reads TGCAGCGTCGGAGGACAGGGAAGGTCACCCCTCCACTTT.

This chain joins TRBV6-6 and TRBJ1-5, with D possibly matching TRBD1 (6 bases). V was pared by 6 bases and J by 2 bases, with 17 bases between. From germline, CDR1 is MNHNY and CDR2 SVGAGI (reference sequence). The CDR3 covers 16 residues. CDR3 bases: TGTGCCAGCAGCCTTCGACAGGTCCAAGGCAATCAGCCCCAGCATTTT. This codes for CASSLRQVQGNQPQHF.

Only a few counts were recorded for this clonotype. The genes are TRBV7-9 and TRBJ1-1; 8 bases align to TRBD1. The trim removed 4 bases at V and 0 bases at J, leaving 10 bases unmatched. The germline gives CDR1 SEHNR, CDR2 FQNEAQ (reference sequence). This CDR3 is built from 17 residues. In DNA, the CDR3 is TGTGCCAGCAGCTCACGTGGACAGGGTGATATGAACACTGAAGCTTTCTTT. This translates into CASSSRGQGDMNTEAFF.

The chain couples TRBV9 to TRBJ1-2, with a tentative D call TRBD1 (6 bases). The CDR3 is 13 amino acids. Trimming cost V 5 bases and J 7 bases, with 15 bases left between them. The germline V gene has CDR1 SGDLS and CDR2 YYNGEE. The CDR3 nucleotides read TGTGCCAGCAGAAGGACCCCGGGGGCTGGCTACACCTTC. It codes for CASRRTPGAGYTF.

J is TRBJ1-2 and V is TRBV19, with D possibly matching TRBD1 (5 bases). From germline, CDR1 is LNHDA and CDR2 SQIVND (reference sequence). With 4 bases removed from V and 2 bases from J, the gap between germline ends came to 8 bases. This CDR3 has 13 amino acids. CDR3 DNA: TGTGCCAGTAGTAAGGGACCGAACTATGGCTACACCTTC. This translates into CASSKGPNYGYTF.

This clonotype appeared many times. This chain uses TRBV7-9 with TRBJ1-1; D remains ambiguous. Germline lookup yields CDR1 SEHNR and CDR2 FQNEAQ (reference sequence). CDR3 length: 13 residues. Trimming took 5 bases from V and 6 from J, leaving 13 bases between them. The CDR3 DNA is TGTGCCAGCAGCCATGCCCCCGGGGCTGAAGCTTTCTTT. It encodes CASSHAPGAEAFF.

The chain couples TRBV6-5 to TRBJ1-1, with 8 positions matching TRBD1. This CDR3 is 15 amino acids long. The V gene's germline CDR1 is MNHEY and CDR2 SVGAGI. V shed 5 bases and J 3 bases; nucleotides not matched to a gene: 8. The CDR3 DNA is TGTGCCAGCAGTACCGACAGGGGACAATACACTGAAGCTTTCTTT. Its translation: CASSTDRGQYTEAFF.

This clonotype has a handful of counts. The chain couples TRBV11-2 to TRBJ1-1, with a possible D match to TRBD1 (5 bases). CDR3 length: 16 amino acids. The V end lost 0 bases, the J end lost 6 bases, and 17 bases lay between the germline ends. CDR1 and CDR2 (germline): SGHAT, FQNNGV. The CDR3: CASSLEDSGTQSEAFF. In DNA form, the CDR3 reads TGTGCCAGCAGCTTAGAGGATTCCGGGACTCAGTCTGAAGCTTTCTTT.

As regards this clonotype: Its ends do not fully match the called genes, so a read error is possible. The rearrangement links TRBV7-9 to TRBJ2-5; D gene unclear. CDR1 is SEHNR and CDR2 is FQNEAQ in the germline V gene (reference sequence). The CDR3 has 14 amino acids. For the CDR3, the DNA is TGTGCCAGCAGCTTAGCAGGGATCGAAGAGACCCAGCACTTC. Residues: CASSLAGIEETQHF.

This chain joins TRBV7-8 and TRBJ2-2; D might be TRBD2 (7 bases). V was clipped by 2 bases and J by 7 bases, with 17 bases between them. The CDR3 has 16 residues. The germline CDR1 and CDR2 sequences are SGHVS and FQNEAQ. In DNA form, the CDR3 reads TGTGCCAGCAGCTTATGGTCTGGCGGGGGCTTCGGGGAGCTGTTTTTT. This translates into CASSLWSGGGFGELFF. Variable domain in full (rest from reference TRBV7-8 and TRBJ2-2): GAGVSQSPRYKVAKRGQDVALRCDPISGHVSLFWYQQALGQGPEFLTYFQNEAQLDKSGLPSDRFFAERPEGSVSTLKIQRTQQEDSAVYLCASSLWSGGGFGELFFGEGSRLTVL.

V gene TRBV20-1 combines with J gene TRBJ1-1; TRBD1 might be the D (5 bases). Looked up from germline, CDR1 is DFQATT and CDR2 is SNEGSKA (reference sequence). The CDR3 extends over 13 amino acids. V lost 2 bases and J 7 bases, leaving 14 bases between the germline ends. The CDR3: CSARSLRDREAFF. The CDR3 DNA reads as TGCAGTGCTAGAAGCCTCCGGGACCGTGAAGCTTTCTTT.